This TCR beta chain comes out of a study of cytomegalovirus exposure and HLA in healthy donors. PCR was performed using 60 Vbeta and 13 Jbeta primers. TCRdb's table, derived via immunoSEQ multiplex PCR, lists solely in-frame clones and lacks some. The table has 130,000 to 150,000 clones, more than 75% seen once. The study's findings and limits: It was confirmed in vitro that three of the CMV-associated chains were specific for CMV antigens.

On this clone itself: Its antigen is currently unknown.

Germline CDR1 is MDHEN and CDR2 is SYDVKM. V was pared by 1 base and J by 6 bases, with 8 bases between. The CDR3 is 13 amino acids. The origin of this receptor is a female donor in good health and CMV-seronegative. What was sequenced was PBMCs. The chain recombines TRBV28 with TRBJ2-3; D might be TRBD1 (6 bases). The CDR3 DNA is TGTGCCAGCAGTTTATTGAGGGGGGATACGCAGTATTTT. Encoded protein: CASSLLRGDTQYF.